Listed below are T cell receptor beta chains from one sample, sequenced in a study of shared clonotypes between healthy human individuals. Repertoires were generated with immunoSEQ multiplex PCR, while TCRdb's copy carries only in-frame clones and drops some. The sample lists about 2.4 million clones; 90% to 95% were seen once. Sequencing was done on a sample of naive CD4+ T cells sorted from blood. These receptors were taken from a young man in good health. Each CDR3 is given with its conserved first and last residue. Each record gives: CDR3 length, J gene, D gene, clone size, V gene, CDR3 protein, CDR3 DNA. The D gene is left open where the match is weak. Expanded clones get a size class; other rows say once, few or many, or leave the size out.

len: 15; j_gene: TRBJ1-6; d_gene: TRBD1; abundance: NA; v_gene: TRBV27; CDR3aa: CASRPYDRDNSPLHF; CDR3nt: TGTGCCAGCAGGCCTTACGACAGGGATAATTCACCCCTCCACTTT
len: 17; j_gene: TRBJ2-5; d_gene: TRBD2; abundance: NA; v_gene: TRBV5-1; CDR3aa: CASSSLGVAGGQETQYF; CDR3nt: TGCGCCAGCAGCTCTCTCGGGGTAGCGGGGGGTCAAGAGACCCAGTACTTC
len: 17; j_gene: TRBJ2-6; d_gene: TRBD2; abundance: NA; v_gene: TRBV2; CDR3aa: CATAGVGVLSGANVLTF; CDR3nt: TGTGCCACCGCGGGGGTAGGGGTCCTCTCTGGGGCCAACGTCCTGACTTTC
len: 16; j_gene: TRBJ2-4; d_gene: TRBD1; abundance: NA; v_gene: TRBV5-1; CDR3aa: CASSQPTGGAGNIQYF; CDR3nt: TGCGCCAGCAGCCAACCTACAGGGGGCGCGGGAAACATTCAGTACTTC
len: 15; j_gene: TRBJ2-2; d_gene: NA; abundance: NA; v_gene: TRBV6-1; CDR3aa: CASSGSRVVTGELFF; CDR3nt: TGTGCCAGCAGTGGAAGTCGGGTAGTAACCGGGGAGCTGTTTTTT
len: 16; j_gene: TRBJ2-1; d_gene: TRBD2; abundance: NA; v_gene: TRBV5-4; CDR3aa: CASSLASGSSYNEQFF; CDR3nt: TGTGCCAGCAGCCTGGCTAGCGGGAGCTCCTACAATGAGCAGTTCTTC
len: 14; j_gene: TRBJ2-7; d_gene: NA; abundance: NA; v_gene: TRBV4-3; CDR3aa: CASSRRQGNYEQYF; CDR3nt: TGCGCCAGCAGCCGGCGGCAGGGGAACTACGAGCAGTACTTC
len: 18; j_gene: TRBJ1-4; d_gene: NA; abundance: NA; v_gene: TRBV11-2; CDR3aa: CASSLESIYGQNNEKLFF; CDR3nt: TGTGCCAGCAGCTTAGAGTCCATCTATGGACAGAATAATGAAAAACTGTTTTTT
len: 15; j_gene: TRBJ1-5; d_gene: NA; abundance: NA; v_gene: TRBV6-5; CDR3aa: CASRTLPDSNQPQHF; CDR3nt: TGTGCCAGCAGGACACTGCCGGATAGCAATCAGCCCCAGCATTTT
len: 15; j_gene: TRBJ2-1; d_gene: NA; abundance: NA; v_gene: TRBV10-1; CDR3aa: CASSESNRPRDEQFF; CDR3nt: TGCGCCAGCAGTGAGTCGAACAGGCCCCGTGATGAGCAGTTCTTC
len: 12; j_gene: TRBJ2-2; d_gene: NA; abundance: few; v_gene: TRBV30; CDR3aa: CAWSRVTGELFF; CDR3nt: TGTGCCTGGAGTCGTGTGACCGGGGAGCTGTTTTTT
len: 13; j_gene: TRBJ2-5; d_gene: NA; abundance: once; v_gene: TRBV6-1; CDR3aa: CASSTGTRETQYF; CDR3nt: TGTGCCAGCAGTACCGGGACAAGAGAGACCCAGTACTTC
len: 14; j_gene: TRBJ1-3; d_gene: NA; abundance: NA; v_gene: TRBV5-1; CDR3aa: CASSLGGSGNTIYF; CDR3nt: TGCGCCAGCAGCTTGGGAGGTAGTGGAAACACCATATATTTT
len: 13; j_gene: TRBJ2-7; d_gene: NA; abundance: NA; v_gene: TRBV7-9; CDR3aa: CASSDAWPYEQYF; CDR3nt: TGTGCCAGCAGCGACGCATGGCCCTACGAGCAGTACTTC
len: 14; j_gene: TRBJ1-5; d_gene: TRBD1; abundance: NA; v_gene: TRBV5-6; CDR3aa: CASSPQGAGQPQHF; CDR3nt: TGTGCCAGCAGTCCTCAGGGGGCAGGTCAGCCCCAGCATTTT
len: 16; j_gene: TRBJ1-6; d_gene: NA; abundance: NA; v_gene: TRBV2; CDR3aa: CASSEALRQRASPLHF; CDR3nt: TGTGCCAGCAGTGAAGCGCTTCGACAGAGGGCTTCACCCCTCCACTTT
len: 17; j_gene: TRBJ2-2; d_gene: TRBD2; abundance: NA; v_gene: TRBV11-1; CDR3aa: CASSRLAGGPDTGELFF; CDR3nt: TGTGCCAGCAGCCGGCTAGCGGGAGGGCCTGACACCGGGGAGCTGTTTTTT
len: 14; j_gene: TRBJ2-7; d_gene: NA; abundance: NA; v_gene: TRBV21-1; CDR3aa: CASLCRDRNYEQYF; CDR3nt: TGTGCCAGCCTTTGTAGGGACAGGAACTACGAGCAGTACTTC
len: 15; j_gene: TRBJ2-2; d_gene: TRBD2; abundance: NA; v_gene: TRBV7-8; CDR3aa: CASSAAGGVPGELFF; CDR3nt: TGTGCCAGCAGCGCCGCTGGGGGGGTTCCCGGGGAGCTGTTTTTT
len: 15; j_gene: TRBJ1-4; d_gene: TRBD1; abundance: NA; v_gene: TRBV19; CDR3aa: CASSPGQGVYEKLFF; CDR3nt: TGTGCCAGTAGTCCTGGACAGGGTGTTTATGAAAAACTGTTTTTT
len: 14; j_gene: TRBJ2-5; d_gene: NA; abundance: once; v_gene: TRBV11-3; CDR3aa: CASSQIGGAETQYF; CDR3nt: TGTGCCAGCAGCCAAATTGGGGGCGCGGAGACCCAGTACTTC
len: 14; j_gene: TRBJ2-7; d_gene: NA; abundance: NA; v_gene: TRBV28; CDR3aa: CASSLGGLLYEQYF; CDR3nt: TGTGCCAGCAGTTTGGGTGGACTACTCTACGAGCAGTACTTC
len: 20; j_gene: TRBJ2-3; d_gene: TRBD2; abundance: NA; v_gene: TRBV4-3; CDR3aa: CASSQSPPTGLAGGTDTQYF; CDR3nt: TGCGCCAGCAGCCAGAGCCCCCCCACCGGACTAGCGGGCGGTACAGATACGCAGTATTTT
len: 14; j_gene: TRBJ2-4; d_gene: TRBD1; abundance: NA; v_gene: TRBV6-1; CDR3aa: CASRLSTGGDIQYF; CDR3nt: TGTGCCAGCCGCCTTTCGACAGGGGGAGACATTCAGTACTTC
len: 13; j_gene: TRBJ1-1; d_gene: NA; abundance: once; v_gene: TRBV9; CDR3aa: CASSVVRGTEAFF; CDR3nt: TGTGCCAGCAGCGTAGTTAGGGGAACTGAAGCTTTCTTT
len: 14; j_gene: TRBJ1-4; d_gene: NA; abundance: once; v_gene: TRBV19; CDR3aa: CASSEWVNQEKLFF; CDR3nt: TGTGCCAGTTCTGAGTGGGTCAATCAGGAAAAACTGTTTTTT
len: 15; j_gene: TRBJ2-2; d_gene: NA; abundance: NA; v_gene: TRBV25-1; CDR3aa: CASRRTLSGTGELFF; CDR3nt: TGTGCCAGCAGACGTACCCTCTCCGGCACCGGGGAGCTGTTTTTT
len: 14; j_gene: TRBJ2-1; d_gene: TRBD2; abundance: NA; v_gene: TRBV7-9; CDR3aa: CASSPGLANNEQFF; CDR3nt: TGTGCCAGCAGCCCTGGACTAGCGAACAATGAGCAGTTCTTC
len: 16; j_gene: TRBJ2-3; d_gene: NA; abundance: once; v_gene: TRBV5-4; CDR3aa: CASSLAGVAGTDTQYF; CDR3nt: TGTGCCAGCAGCTTGGCCGGGGTAGCAGGCACAGATACGCAGTATTTT
len: 14; j_gene: TRBJ2-7; d_gene: NA; abundance: NA; v_gene: TRBV18; CDR3aa: CASSPPARLYEQYF; CDR3nt: TGTGCCAGCTCACCACCTGCCAGACTCTACGAGCAGTACTTC
len: 12; j_gene: TRBJ1-2; d_gene: NA; abundance: NA; v_gene: TRBV2; CDR3aa: CASSEAGNGYTF; CDR3nt: TGTGCCAGCAGTGAAGCCGGGAATGGCTACACCTTC
len: 15; j_gene: TRBJ1-1; d_gene: TRBD1; abundance: once; v_gene: TRBV7-6; CDR3aa: CASSSRTGWNTEAFF; CDR3nt: TGTGCCAGCAGCTCCCGGACAGGGTGGAACACTGAAGCTTTCTTT
len: 16; j_gene: TRBJ1-6; d_gene: NA; abundance: few; v_gene: TRBV4-1; CDR3aa: CASSATRSLLNSPLHF; CDR3nt: TGCGCCAGCAGCGCTACCCGATCCTTGTTAAATTCACCCCTCCACTTT
len: 23; j_gene: TRBJ2-7; d_gene: TRBD2; abundance: once; v_gene: TRBV2; CDR3aa: CASSEAGGGRTSGGTESSYEQYF; CDR3nt: TGTGCCAGCAGTGAAGCGGGAGGGGGGAGGACTAGCGGAGGAACCGAGAGCTCCTACGAGCAGTACTTC
len: 16; j_gene: TRBJ2-5; d_gene: TRBD1; abundance: NA; v_gene: TRBV4-1; CDR3aa: CASSQQGTGGRETQYF; CDR3nt: TGCGCCAGCAGCCAGCAAGGGACAGGGGGCCGTGAGACCCAGTACTTC
len: 12; j_gene: TRBJ2-7; d_gene: TRBD2; abundance: NA; v_gene: TRBV10-3; CDR3aa: CATSQAGTSLYF; CDR3nt: TGTGCCACCAGCCAAGCGGGGACTAGCTTATACTTC
len: 13; j_gene: TRBJ2-1; d_gene: TRBD2; abundance: NA; v_gene: TRBV30; CDR3aa: CAWGLAVNNEQFF; CDR3nt: TGTGCCTGGGGACTAGCGGTGAACAATGAGCAGTTCTTC
len: 17; j_gene: TRBJ2-7; d_gene: TRBD1; abundance: NA; v_gene: TRBV28; CDR3aa: CASSPPGQGFPAYEQYF; CDR3nt: TGTGCCAGCAGCCCCCCGGGACAGGGGTTTCCCGCCTACGAGCAGTACTTC
len: 15; j_gene: TRBJ1-1; d_gene: NA; abundance: NA; v_gene: TRBV2; CDR3aa: CASSPRQAPNTEAFF; CDR3nt: TGTGCCAGCAGTCCGAGACAGGCGCCGAACACTGAAGCTTTCTTT
len: 13; j_gene: TRBJ1-1; d_gene: NA; abundance: NA; v_gene: TRBV2; CDR3aa: CATSKGLNTEAFF; CDR3nt: TGTGCCACGAGTAAAGGGCTGAACACTGAAGCTTTCTTT
len: 15; j_gene: TRBJ1-4; d_gene: NA; abundance: NA; v_gene: TRBV5-1; CDR3aa: CASSSNQGNNEKLFF; CDR3nt: TGCGCCAGCAGTTCAAACCAGGGAAACAATGAAAAACTGTTTTTT
len: 16; j_gene: TRBJ1-3; d_gene: NA; abundance: NA; v_gene: TRBV11-3; CDR3aa: CASSPQQFTSGNTIYF; CDR3nt: TGTGCCAGCAGCCCCCAACAGTTTACCTCTGGAAACACCATATATTTT
len: 16; j_gene: TRBJ2-3; d_gene: NA; abundance: NA; v_gene: TRBV10-3; CDR3aa: CAISESGGGTADTQYF; CDR3nt: TGTGCCATCAGTGAGTCGGGAGGGGGAACCGCAGATACGCAGTATTTT
len: 12; j_gene: TRBJ1-2; d_gene: NA; abundance: once; v_gene: TRBV10-3; CDR3aa: CAITEANYGYTF; CDR3nt: TGTGCCATCACGGAGGCCAACTATGGCTACACCTTC
len: 13; j_gene: TRBJ2-2; d_gene: NA; abundance: NA; v_gene: TRBV6-5; CDR3aa: CASRGGGIGELFF; CDR3nt: TGTGCCAGCAGAGGGGGGGGCATCGGGGAGCTGTTTTTT
len: 13; j_gene: TRBJ1-1; d_gene: NA; abundance: NA; v_gene: TRBV2; CDR3aa: CASSGRGVREAFF; CDR3nt: TGTGCCAGCAGTGGCCGGGGAGTGCGTGAAGCTTTCTTT
len: 12; j_gene: TRBJ1-5; d_gene: NA; abundance: few; v_gene: TRBV7-9; CDR3aa: CASGQINQPQHF; CDR3nt: TGTGCCAGCGGACAGATCAATCAGCCCCAGCATTTT
len: 14; j_gene: TRBJ1-4; d_gene: TRBD1; abundance: NA; v_gene: TRBV6-1; CDR3aa: CASSSGQNNEKLFF; CDR3nt: TGTGCCAGCAGCTCGGGACAGAATAATGAAAAACTGTTTTTT
len: 12; j_gene: TRBJ2-1; d_gene: NA; abundance: NA; v_gene: TRBV5-1; CDR3aa: CASSPQGNEQFF; CDR3nt: TGCGCCAGCAGCCCGCAGGGTAATGAGCAGTTCTTC
len: 13; j_gene: TRBJ2-3; d_gene: NA; abundance: NA; v_gene: TRBV6-1; CDR3aa: CASRVDDFGTQYF; CDR3nt: TGTGCCAGCAGGGTGGATGATTTCGGTACGCAGTATTTT
len: 17; j_gene: TRBJ2-3; d_gene: NA; abundance: NA; v_gene: TRBV5-6; CDR3aa: CASSLWASRASTDTQYF; CDR3nt: TGTGCCAGCAGCTTGTGGGCTAGCCGGGCAAGCACAGATACGCAGTATTTT
len: 15; j_gene: TRBJ2-5; d_gene: NA; abundance: NA; v_gene: TRBV28; CDR3aa: CASSPPGILQETQYF; CDR3nt: TGTGCCAGCAGTCCCCCGGGGATTCTACAAGAGACCCAGTACTTC
len: 19; j_gene: TRBJ1-1; d_gene: NA; abundance: NA; v_gene: TRBV12-5; CDR3aa: CASGLVHRALPKVDTEAFF; CDR3nt: TGTGCTAGTGGTTTGGTACATCGGGCCCTACCAAAGGTGGACACTGAAGCTTTCTTT
len: 17; j_gene: TRBJ2-5; d_gene: NA; abundance: NA; v_gene: TRBV21-1; CDR3aa: CASSTAISGRAMETQYF; CDR3nt: TGTGCCAGCAGCACCGCCATTAGCGGGAGGGCCATGGAGACCCAGTACTTC
len: 13; j_gene: TRBJ2-5; d_gene: NA; abundance: NA; v_gene: TRBV10-3; CDR3aa: CAISDGYGETQYF; CDR3nt: TGTGCCATCAGTGACGGGTATGGGGAGACCCAGTACTTC
len: 15; j_gene: TRBJ2-2; d_gene: NA; abundance: NA; v_gene: TRBV7-2; CDR3aa: CASSFPSENTGELFF; CDR3nt: TGTGCCAGCAGCTTCCCTAGCGAGAACACCGGGGAGCTGTTTTTT
len: 15; j_gene: TRBJ2-1; d_gene: TRBD1; abundance: once; v_gene: TRBV5-1; CDR3aa: CASSETGGPYNEQFF; CDR3nt: TGCGCCAGCAGCGAGACAGGGGGCCCCTACAATGAGCAGTTCTTC
len: 14; j_gene: TRBJ2-5; d_gene: NA; abundance: NA; v_gene: TRBV6-1; CDR3aa: CASSVLSPSGTQYF; CDR3nt: TGTGCCAGCAGTGTCCTCTCCCCCAGCGGGACCCAGTACTTC
len: 12; j_gene: TRBJ1-1; d_gene: NA; abundance: NA; v_gene: TRBV28; CDR3aa: CASSFGNTEAFF; CDR3nt: TGTGCCAGCAGTTTCGGGAACACTGAAGCTTTCTTT